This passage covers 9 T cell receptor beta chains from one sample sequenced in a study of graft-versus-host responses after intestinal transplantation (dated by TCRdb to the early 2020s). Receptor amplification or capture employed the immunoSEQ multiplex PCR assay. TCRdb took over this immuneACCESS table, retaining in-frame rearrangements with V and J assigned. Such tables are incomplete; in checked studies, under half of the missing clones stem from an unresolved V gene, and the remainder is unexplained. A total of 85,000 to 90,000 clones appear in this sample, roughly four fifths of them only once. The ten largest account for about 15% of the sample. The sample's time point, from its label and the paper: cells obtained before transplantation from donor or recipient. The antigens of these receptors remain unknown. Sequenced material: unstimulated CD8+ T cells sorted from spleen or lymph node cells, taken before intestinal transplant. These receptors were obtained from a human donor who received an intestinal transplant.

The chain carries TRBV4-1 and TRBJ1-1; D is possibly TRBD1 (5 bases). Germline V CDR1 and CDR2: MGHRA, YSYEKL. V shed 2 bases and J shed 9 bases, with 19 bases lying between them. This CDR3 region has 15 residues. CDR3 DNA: TGCGCCAGCAGCCAACTCCCGGGACCCAAGACTAAAGCTTTCTTT. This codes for CASSQLPGPKTKAFF.

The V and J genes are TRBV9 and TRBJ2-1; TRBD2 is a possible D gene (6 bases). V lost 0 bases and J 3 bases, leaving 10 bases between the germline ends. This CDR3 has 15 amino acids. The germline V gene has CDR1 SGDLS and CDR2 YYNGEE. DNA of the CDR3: TGTGCCAGCAGCGTAGGCGGGACCGACTACAATGAGCAGTTCTTC. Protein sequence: CASSVGGTDYNEQFF.

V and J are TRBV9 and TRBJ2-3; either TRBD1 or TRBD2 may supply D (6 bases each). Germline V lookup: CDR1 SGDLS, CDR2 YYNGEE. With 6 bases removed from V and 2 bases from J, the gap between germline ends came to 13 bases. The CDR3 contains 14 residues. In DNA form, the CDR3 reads TGTGCCAGCAATAAGGGGGGCTACACAGATACGCAGTATTTT. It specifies CASNKGGYTDTQYF.

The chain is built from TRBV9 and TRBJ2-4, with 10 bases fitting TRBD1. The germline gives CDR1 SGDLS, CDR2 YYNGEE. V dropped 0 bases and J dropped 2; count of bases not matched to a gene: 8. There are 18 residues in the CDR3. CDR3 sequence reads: CASSVDPRTGGPKNIQYF. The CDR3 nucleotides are TGTGCCAGCAGCGTAGACCCCAGGACAGGGGGACCCAAAAACATTCAGTACTTC. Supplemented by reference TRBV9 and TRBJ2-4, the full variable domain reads DSGVTQTPKHLITATGQRVTLRCSPRSGDLSVYWYQQSLDQGLQFLIQYYNGEERAKGNILERFSAQQFPDLHSELNLSSLELGDSALYFCASSVDPRTGGPKNIQYFGAGTRLSVL.

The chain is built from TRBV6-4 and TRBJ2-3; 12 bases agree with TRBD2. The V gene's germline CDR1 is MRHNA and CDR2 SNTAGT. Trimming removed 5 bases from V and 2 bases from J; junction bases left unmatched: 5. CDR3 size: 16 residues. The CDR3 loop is CASSRLAGEPTDTQYF. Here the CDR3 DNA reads TGTGCCAGCAGTAGACTAGCGGGGGAACCCACAGATACGCAGTATTTT.

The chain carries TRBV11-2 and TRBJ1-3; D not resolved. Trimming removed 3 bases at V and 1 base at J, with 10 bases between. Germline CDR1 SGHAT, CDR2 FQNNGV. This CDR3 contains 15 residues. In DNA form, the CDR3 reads TGTGCCAGCAGCTTTCGGCAGCCATCTGGAAACACCATATATTTT. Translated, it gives CASSFRQPSGNTIYF.

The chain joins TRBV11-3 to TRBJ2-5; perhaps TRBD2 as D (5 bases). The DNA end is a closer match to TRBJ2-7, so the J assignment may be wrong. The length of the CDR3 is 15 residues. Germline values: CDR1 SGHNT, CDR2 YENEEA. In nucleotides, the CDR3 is TGTGCCAGCAGCTTAGACGGGGTCAGGAGCTACGAGCAGTACTTC. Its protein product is CASSLDGVRSYEQYF.

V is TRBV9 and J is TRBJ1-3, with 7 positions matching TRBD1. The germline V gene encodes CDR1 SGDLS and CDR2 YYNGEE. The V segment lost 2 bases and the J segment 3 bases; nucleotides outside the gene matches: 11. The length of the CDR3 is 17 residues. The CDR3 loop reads CASSVSLGQVDGNTIYF. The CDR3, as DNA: TGTGCCAGCAGCGTTTCCCTAGGACAGGTGGATGGAAACACCATATATTTT.

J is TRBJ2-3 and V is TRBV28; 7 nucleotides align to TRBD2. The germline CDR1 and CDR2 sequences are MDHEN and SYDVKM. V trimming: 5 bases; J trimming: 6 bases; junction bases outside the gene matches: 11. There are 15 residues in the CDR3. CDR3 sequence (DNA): TGTGCCAGCAGTCACCCCTGGACTAGTTGGGATACGCAGTATTTT. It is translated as CASSHPWTSWDTQYF.